This T cell receptor beta chain stems from a study of shared clonotypes between healthy human individuals (TCRdb year 2020). General notes on the study: A couple of women and a few men aged 18 to 49 years were included in the cohort. Per donor, three plates each were used for CD4 naive and CD4 memory, two for CD8 naive, and one for CD8 memory. To estimate repertoire size and how much clonotypes are shared between individuals, the study performed deep sequencing of blood TCR repertoires from a few healthy adults. Different laboratories and diverse techniques were used to prepare libraries and sequence TCR repertoires, to increase sequencing depth and limit assay-specific biases. Leukapheresis yielded between about 0.85 and 9.5 billion PBMCs per donor.

Donors were healthy HIV-negative adults with no recently reported acute infections or vaccinations. All donors were Caucasian adults living in Nashville, Tennessee, USA. CD4+ T cells were enriched by magnetic negative selection, after which naive cells were positively selected on CD45RA and the negative fraction was taken as the memory subset. After blood collection by leukapheresis, PBMCs were isolated using Ficoll-Histopaque density gradient centrifugation and then cryopreserved in the vapor phase of liquid nitrogen. Analytical flow cytometry was used to check the purity and quantity of every magnetically sorted T cell population. Genomic DNA was isolated from every sorted fraction and measured by UV absorbance on a Nanodrop 2000c. From cysteine to phenylalanine, the CDR3 is 13 amino acids long. Only the CDR3 DNA is retained, 39 bases long and in frame from the first base. CDR1 and CDR2 (MNHEY, SMNVEV) derive from the germline V gene (reference sequence). V is trimmed back by 4 bases and J by 9 bases, and the junction contains 6 bases that no gene match accounts for.

Using the deep immunoSEQ assay, multiplex PCR amplified TCR CDR3 regions from genomic DNA. Extracted genomic DNA from each cell subset was distributed evenly across all wells of several immunoSEQ 96-well plates, and each plate was treated as a replicate. For sorted subsets, roughly 0.2 ug genomic DNA, equal to tens of thousands of T cell genomes, was loaded into each replicate PCR. Purified libraries were quantified with a Qubit 3.0 fluorometer, sized on a Bioanalyzer 2100, and re-quantified with the KAPA Library Quantification kit. A separate single-read 150-cycle Illumina NextSeq 550 flow cell was used to sequence each immunoSEQ 96-well plate. From the authors' description of their analysis: Because the immunoSEQ output included only junctional sequences and no quality scores, the filtering could not be the same as the filtering used for full-length reads. To assign V/J genes and CDR3, sequences were annotated using PyIR, a Python wrapper for IgBLAST v1.9, with IMGT germline references. Any read was removed if the V/J assignment was weak (E-value above 1e-6), the CDR3 was missing, or the read contained stop codons, out-of-frame junctions, or ambiguous translated residues. V3J clonotypes were defined as sequences sharing the same inferred V gene, J gene, and CDR3 amino acid sequence. Percentage overlap between repertoires was calculated by dividing the number of shared unique clonotypes by the size of the smaller repertoire. Three approaches were used to assess repertoire richness: RTK rarefaction, the Chao1 estimator, and Recon v2.1 estimates of unobserved clonotypes. Generation probabilities were computed with OLGA for all TCRbeta clonotypes obtained by the gDNA method from a handful of donors. TCRdb stores this immuneACCESS table with in-frame sequences only. Part of the clones is absent; in the studies checked, under half of the shortfall reflects unresolved V genes, and no reason is known for the rest. D and trimming come from the DNA, and the V and J calls and clone size come from that table. The sample table records about 1 million clones; about 75% of these occur just once. The top ten constitute approximately 1.5% of the sample.

Notes on this clone: Its antigen is currently not known. No much larger clone exists at a distance of one base, and base qualities are not known.

The research as a whole found: Based on pairwise subsampling, the degree of clonotype sharing among donors was expected to be affected by sequencing depth. Across a few donors, roughly 5% of naive CD4, over 3% of naive CD8, 2% to 2.5% of memory CD4, and 0.3% to 0.45% of memory CD8 clonotypes were shared. The small number of donors limited the genetic and exposure-history diversity represented. Larger estimated clonotype richness was generally found for naive subsets than for memory subsets. Incomplete sequencing was indicated by rarefaction of sorted-subset datasets, despite the large sequencing depth. Compared with non-shared clonotypes, the clonotypes found in all four sorted-subset donors had higher generation probabilities. Sampling was restricted to blood, and TCR repertoires in tissue are likely to differ from TCR repertoires in blood.

The TCR comes from a man between 18 and 35 years old in good health. The rearrangement combines TRBV27 with TRBJ2-1; the junction holds 7 bases that match TRBD2. The specimen sequenced was memory CD4+ T cells sorted from blood. The sample's cell subset or site label, in plain terms: CD45RA-negative fraction. The CDR3 reads as follows: CASSSTRGTEQFF. The bases read TGTGCCAGCAGTTCCACGCGGGGGACTGAGCAGTTCTTC.